This TCR beta chain was identified in a study of T cells in localized non-small cell lung cancer. Study-level findings and limits: Tumor samples were not multi-region, leaving intratumor heterogeneity unexcluded. Tumor showed lower T cell clonality than uninvolved adjacent lung, where it was highest. When the top 100 tumor clones were examined, a median around 61 of them also appeared in the adjacent lung, which was paired and uninvolved. Prolonged overall survival went with higher T cell density in the blood.

TCRdb keeps only in-frame clones here, not all; method: immunoSEQ multiplex PCR. Here the sample spans 72,000 or so clones, about four fifths being singletons. The V gene's germline CDR1 is SGHTA and CDR2 FQGTGA. The CDR3 consists of 13 residues. Trimming cost V 2 bases and J 5 bases, with 9 bases left between them. Comment on this clone: The antigen remains unidentified.

The sequence came from a female donor at least 60 years old with stage I lung adenocarcinoma. Sequenced material: peripheral blood, taken before any cancer treatment. The J gene is TRBJ1-1, the V gene TRBV7-3, with D maybe TRBD1 (5 bases). CDR3 DNA: TGTGCCAGCAGCTTACGGTGGGGGACTGAAGCTTTCTTT. Translating it yields CASSLRWGTEAFF.